A single sample gave rise to the 21 T cell receptor beta chains below, sequenced in a study of blood T cell repertoires in COVID-19. Data came from immunoSEQ multiplex PCR; TCRdb stores just in-frame clones and leaves some out. The sample carries some 320,000 clones, nearly 90% recorded once. The sequenced material came from PBMCs or T cells enriched from blood (not recorded which). Receptors originate from a woman aged 50 to 65 who had been exposed to COVID-19.

This chain connects TRBV11-2 to TRBJ2-5, with D perhaps TRBD2 (5 bases). Trimming cost V 4 bases and J 9 bases, with 18 bases left between them. The CDR3 spans 14 residues. Germline V lookup: CDR1 SGHAT, CDR2 FQNNGV. Here the CDR3 reads CASSWFEGKTAQYF. For the CDR3, the DNA is TGTGCCAGCAGCTGGTTTGAGGGAAAGACGGCCCAGTACTTC.

This chain joins TRBV28 and TRBJ2-7; 9 nucleotides match TRBD1. CDR1 MDHEN and CDR2 SYDVKM come from the germline V gene. V gave up 6 bases and J gave up 2 bases; unmatched junction bases: 8. CDR3 size: 15 residues. CDR3 bases: TGTGCCAGCAGCACAGGGGGCTGGGGGGCCTACGAGCAGTACTTC. This translates into CASSTGGWGAYEQYF.

The chain is built from TRBV9 and TRBJ2-7; 8 bases line up with TRBD1. The CDR3 contains 16 residues. V was pared by 0 bases and J by 0 bases, with 5 bases of the junction left unmatched. Germline-derived CDR1 and CDR2 are SGDLS and YYNGEE. The CDR3: CASSVDEGTGSYEQYF. The CDR3 DNA is TGTGCCAGCAGCGTAGATGAGGGGACAGGCTCCTACGAGCAGTACTTC.

This sequence joins TRBV6-5 and TRBJ1-1, with D possibly being TRBD1 (5 bases). The CDR3 extends over 14 amino acids. The germline V gene encodes CDR1 MNHEY and CDR2 SVGAGI. V was trimmed by 0 bases and J by 5 bases, leaving 10 bases between them. CDR3 protein: CASSYSMGGTEAFF. The CDR3 region has the DNA TGTGCCAGCAGTTACTCGATGGGGGGAACTGAAGCTTTCTTT.

The J gene is TRBJ1-3, the V gene TRBV5-1; D ambiguous. V lost 3 bases and J 4 bases, leaving 11 bases between the germline ends. The germline gives CDR1 SGHRS, CDR2 YFSETQ. CDR3 length: 14 amino acids. In nucleotides, the CDR3 is TGCGCCAGCAGCTCCGGCCCCGGGGGAAACACCATATATTTT. This translates into CASSSGPGGNTIYF.

The V call is TRBV30, the J call TRBJ2-5; 13 bases map to TRBD2. The CDR3 has 17 amino acids. Per the germline V gene, CDR1 is GTSNPN and CDR2 is SVGIG (reference sequence). V lost 2 bases and J lost 2; bases outside the gene matches: 8. CDR3 amino acids: CAWSPDPGLAGQETQYF. The CDR3 nucleotides read TGTGCCTGGAGTCCCGATCCGGGACTAGCGGGGCAAGAGACCCAGTACTTC.

The J gene is TRBJ1-2, the V gene TRBV5-1; D unclear. This CDR3 comprises 17 residues. Germline V gene sequence: CDR1 SGHRS, CDR2 YFSETQ. V was clipped by 0 bases and J by 8 bases, with 23 bases between them. DNA of the CDR3: TGCGCCAGCAGCTTGGTGATGGGAGGGAACCTACCTGGGGGCTACACCTTC. Translating gives CASSLVMGGNLPGGYTF.

The chain is built from TRBV6-4 and TRBJ2-1; a possible D gene is TRBD1 (6 bases). Trimming left V 4 bases short and J 8 bases short, with 12 bases between. CDR3 length equals 13 residues. Germline V gives CDR1 MRHNA, CDR2 SNTAGT. For the CDR3, the DNA is TGTGCCAGCAGTGCAACAGGGTTCGATGAGCAGTTCTTC. Its translation is CASSATGFDEQFF.

The V and J genes are TRBV2 and TRBJ2-5; D remains unclear. Between the trimmed V and J ends, which lost 6 bases and 5 bases, there was a span of 7 bases. The CDR3 is 11 residues long. Germline V gene sequence: CDR1 SNHLY, CDR2 FYNNEI. As DNA, the CDR3 is TGTGCCAGCAGCGTCCTCGAGACCCAGTACTTC. Its protein is CASSVLETQYF.

J is TRBJ1-2 and V is TRBV7-9; a possible D gene is TRBD1 (5 bases). The ends were cut back, 5 bases at V and 4 bases at J, with 17 bases in the middle. From germline, CDR1 is SEHNR and CDR2 FQNEAQ (reference sequence). The CDR3 length is 15 residues. The DNA for the CDR3 is TGTGCCAGCAGCCCTGAAGGGGTTTTCGGCTATGGCTACACCTTC. Its protein product is CASSPEGVFGYGYTF.

The CDR3 sequence is CASSLTGGDSGANVLTF. CDR3 nucleotide sequence: TGTGCCAGCAGTTTGACAGGGGGTGACTCTGGGGCCAACGTCCTGACTTTC. The genes are TRBV28 and TRBJ2-6; 9 bases agree with TRBD1. The CDR3 length is 17 residues. Per germline, CDR1 MDHEN and CDR2 SYDVKM. The ends lost 3 bases at V and 0 bases at J; junction bases unmatched: 3.

The chain uses TRBV2 and TRBJ2-3; D not resolved. The V and J ends lost 1 base and 0 bases respectively, with 8 bases between them. Germline CDR1 is SNHLY and CDR2 is FYNNEI. The CDR3 consists of 15 residues. This CDR3 is CASSEGRASTDTQYF. CDR3 nucleotide sequence: TGTGCCAGCAGTGAAGGCCGCGCTAGCACAGATACGCAGTATTTT.

The chain carries TRBV11-2 and TRBJ2-5, with D maybe TRBD1 (5 bases). This CDR3 has 15 amino acids. V lost 0 bases and J 3 bases, leaving 11 bases between the germline ends. In germline, CDR1 is SGHAT, CDR2 FQNNGV. The CDR3 nucleotides read TGTGCCAGCAGCTTAGATTGGTCCAGGGAAGAGACCCAGTACTTC. The encoded protein is CASSLDWSREETQYF. Supplemented by reference TRBV11-2 and TRBJ2-5, the full variable domain reads EAGVAQSPRYKIIEKRQSVAFWCNPISGHATLYWYQQILGQGPKLLIQFQNNGVVDDSQLPKDRFSAERLKGVDSTLKIQPAKLEDSAVYLCASSLDWSREETQYFGPGTRLLVL.

V gene TRBV29-1 combines with J gene TRBJ2-7; 12 nucleotides match TRBD2. This CDR3 has 17 amino acids. The junction had 7 bases not matched to a gene; V was cut back by 0 bases and J by 1 base. Germline V gives CDR1 SQVTM, CDR2 ANQGSEA. The CDR3 reads CSVEDTSGGLLSYEQYF. The CDR3 bases are TGCAGCGTTGAAGATACTAGCGGGGGGCTTCTTTCCTACGAGCAGTACTTC.

The chain has TRBV12-3 or TRBV12-4 and TRBJ2-7; 11 nucleotides agree with TRBD1. CDR3 length: 12 amino acids. V shed 8 bases, J shed 5 bases, and the junction held 2 bases outside the gene matches. CDR3 in amino acids: CASGDRGNEQYF. CDR3 DNA sequence: TGTGCCAGCGGGGACAGGGGGAACGAGCAGTACTTC.

The chain uses TRBV3-1 (or the pseudogene TRBV3-2) and TRBJ2-2; 14 bases line up with TRBD2. V gave up 5 bases and J gave up 5 bases; unmatched junction bases: 10. Germline loops: CDR1 LGHDT, CDR2 YNNKEL (reference sequence). CDR3 size: 18 residues. CDR3 sequence reads: CASSTWTSGGPGTGELFF. As DNA, the CDR3 is TGTGCCAGCAGCACATGGACTAGCGGGGGGCCGGGTACCGGGGAGCTGTTTTTT.

V is TRBV5-1 and J is TRBJ1-2; a weak D match, TRBD1 (5 bases). Trimming pared 3 bases from V and 3 bases from J, leaving 9 bases between. CDR1 is SGHRS, CDR2 YFSETQ, per germline. This CDR3 contains 13 residues. The CDR3 region is CASSSQEYYGYTF. CDR3 nucleotides: TGCGCCAGCAGCTCACAGGAGTACTATGGCTACACCTTC.

The chain uses TRBV5-6 and TRBJ2-7; a possible D gene is TRBD1 (6 bases). This CDR3 is built from 12 residues. The germline gives CDR1 SGHDT, CDR2 YYEEEE. Between the trimmed V and J ends, which lost 5 bases and 2 bases, there was a span of 8 bases. CDR3 coding DNA: TGTGCCAGCAGTACAGGGACCTACGAGCAGTACTTC. Its translation: CASSTGTYEQYF.

This chain uses TRBV28 with TRBJ1-2; D remains unclear. Germline lookup yields CDR1 MDHEN and CDR2 SYDVKM. The V end was cut by 2 bases, the J end by 4 bases, with 5 bases between. The CDR3 sequence is 12 residues long. CDR3 protein: CASSLTVYGYTF. Written as DNA, the CDR3 is TGTGCCAGCAGTTTAACGGTCTATGGCTACACCTTC.

This clone was counted between two and nine times. V and J are TRBV6-5 and TRBJ2-1; D is perhaps TRBD2 (6 bases). V lost 5 bases to trimming and J lost 2 bases, with 10 bases between them. This CDR3 spans 14 amino acids. Germline V gene data show CDR1 as MNHEY and CDR2 as SVGAGI. The chain's CDR3 is CASSPWGAYNEQFF. The CDR3 region has the DNA TGTGCCAGCAGTCCTTGGGGGGCCTACAATGAGCAGTTCTTC.

The V call is TRBV5-6, the J call TRBJ2-1; D might be TRBD1 (6 bases). The germline V gene encodes CDR1 SGHDT and CDR2 YYEEEE. The CDR3 is 16 amino acids. V lost 4 bases and J 6 bases, leaving 20 bases between the germline ends. CDR3 loop: CASSDRKLGTSNEQFF. The DNA for the CDR3 is TGTGCCAGCAGCGATCGTAAGCTCGGGACATCCAATGAGCAGTTCTTC.